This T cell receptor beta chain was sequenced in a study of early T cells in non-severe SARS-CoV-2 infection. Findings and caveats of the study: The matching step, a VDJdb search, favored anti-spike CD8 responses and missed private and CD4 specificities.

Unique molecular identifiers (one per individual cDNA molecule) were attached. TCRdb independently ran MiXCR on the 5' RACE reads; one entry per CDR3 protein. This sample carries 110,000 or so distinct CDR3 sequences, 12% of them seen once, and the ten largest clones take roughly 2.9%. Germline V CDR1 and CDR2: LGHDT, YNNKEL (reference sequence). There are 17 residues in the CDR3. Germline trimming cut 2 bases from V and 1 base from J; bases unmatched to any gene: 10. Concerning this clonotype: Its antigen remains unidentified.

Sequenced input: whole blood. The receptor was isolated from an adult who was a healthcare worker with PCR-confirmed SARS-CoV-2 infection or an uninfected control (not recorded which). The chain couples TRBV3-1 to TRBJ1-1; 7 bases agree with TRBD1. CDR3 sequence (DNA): TGTGCCAGCAGCCAACTCAGGGGGAAGGGCCCGAACACTGAAGCTTTCTTT. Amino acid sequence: CASSQLRGKGPNTEAFF.